A selection of T cell receptor beta chains follows, all from one sample in a study of blood T cell repertoires in COVID-19. Profiling relied on immunoSEQ multiplex PCR, and the TCRdb table lists in-frame clones only, not all of them. The data contain hundreds of thousands of clones, around 86% of them seen just once; the ten biggest clones take up about 1.9%. The sample taken for sequencing was peripheral blood. These receptor sequences come from a woman aged 30 to 39 who had recovered from COVID-19. Each CDR3 is given with its conserved first and last residue. A D gene is named only where the DNA matches it firmly. Clone size is given for some rows only: seen once, a few or many times, or a class if the clone is expanded.

TRBJ1-2 NA TRBV6-6 NA TGTGCCGTACAGGCTCAGAATGGCTATGGCTACACCTTC CAVQAQNGYGYTF
TRBJ2-2 TRBD2 TRBV7-8 NA TGTGCCAGCAGCTCCATGGGGCGGGAGGGCCGGACCGGGGAGCTGTTTTTT CASSSMGREGRTGELFF
TRBJ1-3 NA TRBV7-9 NA TGTGCCAGCAGCTTAGAAGCAGGGCGCCGAAACACCATATATTTT CASSLEAGRRNTIYF
TRBJ2-7 NA TRBV30 NA TGTGCCTGGAGCCCGGAGTTGAGACAGAGATCCTACGAGCAGTACTTC CAWSPELRQRSYEQYF
TRBJ2-7 NA TRBV7-9 NA TGTGCCAGCAGCTTAGTCAGGGGCCTCTACGAGCAGTACTTC CASSLVRGLYEQYF
TRBJ2-5 NA TRBV3-1/TRBV3-2 NA TGTGCCAGCACCAAAATGTCGGGGGTCCAAGAGACCCAGTACTTC CASTKMSGVQETQYF
TRBJ2-7 NA TRBV7-9 NA TGTGCCAGCAGCTTATCTTCCTACGAGCAGTACTTC CASSLSSYEQYF
TRBJ2-1 TRBD2 TRBV9 NA TGTGCCAGCAGCGCCCGGACTAGCAACAATGAGCAGTTCTTC CASSARTSNNEQFF
TRBJ1-1 NA TRBV4-1 NA TGCGCCAGCAGCCAACCCGGACTCTCGAACACTGAAGCTTTCTTT CASSQPGLSNTEAFF
TRBJ1-1 TRBD1 TRBV11-1 once TGTGCCAGCAGCTCCAGGGGGATGAGCACTGAAGCTTTCTTT CASSSRGMSTEAFF
TRBJ1-5 NA TRBV2 many TGTGCCAGCACAGGGATCGATAGCAATCAGCCCCAGCATTTT CASTGIDSNQPQHF
TRBJ1-2 NA TRBV6-1 NA TGTGCCAGCAGTGAGCCCGGGGAAAATACCTATGGCTACACCTTC CASSEPGENTYGYTF
TRBJ1-5 TRBD1 TRBV19 NA TGTGCCAGTAGTATAGGGGCAGGGGGCCAGCCCCAGCATTTT CASSIGAGGQPQHF
TRBJ2-1 NA TRBV7-9 NA TGTGCCAGCAGCCCTCGAGGTTTTGGTTCTGGCAATGAGCAGTTCTTC CASSPRGFGSGNEQFF
TRBJ1-5 TRBD1 TRBV27 NA TGTGCCAGCTCATCCGGGACAGTCAATCAGCCCCAGCATTTT CASSSGTVNQPQHF
TRBJ2-7 NA TRBV6-5 NA TGTGCCAGCAGTTACTCGTTAGTCAGGCCCTACGAGCAGTACTTC CASSYSLVRPYEQYF
TRBJ1-6 NA TRBV7-2 NA TGTGCCAGCAGCTCCCTCTCCAGGATTGATTCACCCCTCCACTTT CASSSLSRIDSPLHF
TRBJ2-3 TRBD1 TRBV19 NA TGTGCCAGTACAGGGGGCAACGCAGATACGCAGTATTTT CASTGGNADTQYF
TRBJ1-4 NA TRBV27 NA TGTGCCACCTCCCGGCAGGGTGGGGAAAAACTGTTTTTT CATSRQGGEKLFF
TRBJ1-1 TRBD1 TRBV5-4 once TGTGCCAGCAGCAAAACAGGGGGCACTGAAGCTTTCTTT CASSKTGGTEAFF
TRBJ1-1 NA TRBV2 once TGTGCCAGTGAAATCGGGGGGATAAGCGGTACTGAAGCTTTCTTT CASEIGGISGTEAFF
TRBJ2-7 NA TRBV12-3/TRBV12-4 NA TGTGCCAGCAGAACAGCAGCGGCCTACGAGCAGTACTTC CASRTAAAYEQYF
TRBJ1-1 NA TRBV11-2 NA TGTGCCAGCAGCACCGACAGCCATCGTGAAGCTTTCTTT CASSTDSHREAFF
TRBJ2-7 TRBD2 TRBV7-2 NA TGTGCCAGCAGCTCCGGTGGTAGCGGGAAACACGAGCAGTACTTC CASSSGGSGKHEQYF
TRBJ1-2 TRBD1 TRBV12-3/TRBV12-4 NA TGTGCCAGCAGAACGACAGGGACCAATGGCTACACCTTC CASRTTGTNGYTF
TRBJ1-1 NA TRBV4-3 NA TGCGCCAGCAGCCAATATACCCCAACAGGGAACACTGAAGCTTTCTTT CASSQYTPTGNTEAFF
TRBJ1-1 TRBD1 TRBV12-3/TRBV12-4 NA TGTGCCAGCAGAAAAACAGGGGGCACTGAAGCTTTCTTT CASRKTGGTEAFF
TRBJ2-7 NA TRBV27 NA TGTGCCAGCAGTTTTAGGGCAAGCGGGTACTACGAGCAGTACTTC CASSFRASGYYEQYF
TRBJ2-1 TRBD2 TRBV11-2 NA TGTGCCAGCAGCTTAGTTAGCGGGACCTACAATGAGCAGTTCTTC CASSLVSGTYNEQFF
TRBJ1-1 NA TRBV11-2 once TGTGCCAGCAGCTTAGGTTTCGGGAGGACTGAAGCTTTCTTT CASSLGFGRTEAFF
TRBJ2-5 TRBD2 TRBV7-9 NA TGTGCCAGCACCCAAGCGGGAGGTGGAGAGACCCAGTACTTC CASTQAGGGETQYF
TRBJ2-2 TRBD2 TRBV7-2 NA TGTGCCAGCAGCTTTTACGATGGGGGGGCCGGGGAGCTGTTTTTT CASSFYDGGAGELFF
TRBJ2-1 TRBD2 TRBV24-1 NA TGTGCCACCAGTGATACTCTAGCGGACTACTACAATGAGCAGTTCTTC CATSDTLADYYNEQFF
TRBJ2-6 NA TRBV12-2 NA TGTGCAAGTCGCTCAAGGACAGTAGACTCCTCTGGGGCCAACGTCCTGACTTTC CASRSRTVDSSGANVLTF
TRBJ1-5 NA TRBV6-5 NA TGTGCCAGCGCGGTTCAACTTGGAAATCAGCCCCAGCATTTT CASAVQLGNQPQHF
TRBJ1-3 NA TRBV9 NA TGTGCCAGCAGCGTAGGCCCGGGGGGGCGAACCTCTGGAAACACCATATATTTT CASSVGPGGRTSGNTIYF
TRBJ2-3 TRBD2 TRBV2 NA TGTGCCAGCAGTGAACAGGCTAGCGGGGGGGCAGATACGCAGTATTTT CASSEQASGGADTQYF
TRBJ2-7 NA TRBV2 few TGTGCCAGCAGTGACAGGGCGGGAACCTACGAGCAGTACTTC CASSDRAGTYEQYF
TRBJ2-7 TRBD2 TRBV19 NA TGTGCCAGTAGTATGATACGCGGGGGGAGGTACGAGCAGTACTTC CASSMIRGGRYEQYF
TRBJ2-5 NA TRBV7-2 NA TGTGCCAGCAGCGCAACTAGTTACCAAGAGACCCAGTACTTC CASSATSYQETQYF